This T cell receptor (beta chain) was identified in a study of T-cell memory formation after mild COVID-19. Per the germline V gene, CDR1 is LNHNV and CDR2 is YYDKDF (reference sequence). The trim removed 4 bases at V and 4 bases at J, leaving 6 bases unmatched. CDR3 length: 15 residues. Employing constant-segment primers, 5'RACE generated TCR alpha and TCR beta cDNA libraries bearing sample barcodes and UMIs. From the 5' RACE reads, TCRdb called clonotypes with MiXCR, one entry per CDR3 protein. This table has some 100,000 distinct CDR3 sequences, 11% appearing once. Study-wide points: That cross-reactive memory joined was suggested by some responding clones appearing in pre-infection memory.

This clonotype was counted only a few times. The antigen is undetermined. Specimen: PBMCs or a T cell subset sorted from them (not recorded which). This receptor was taken from a man between 18 and 35 years old who had mild COVID-19 (a few samples of this study predate the infection). Cell type and time point are not known. V usage is TRBV15 and J usage is TRBJ2-7; 11 bases match TRBD1. CDR3: CATSTGQGAGYEQYV. The CDR3, as DNA: TGTGCCACCAGCACCGGACAGGGGGCAGGGTACGAGCAGTACGTC.